Detailed here is one T cell receptor beta chain. No antigen is known for it. This entry is derived from a study of long-term antiretroviral therapy in people with HIV. Study-level findings and limits: Older ART regimens may have been in use when blood was drawn between the mid-2000s and the late 2010s. The clones with expansion before ART were dominant in the repertoire at all time points.

An immunoSEQ assay, version v3.0, was performed at survey level. A per-sample goal of roughly 40,000-50,000 T-cell genomes was targeted by sequencing. Sequencing used immunoSEQ multiplex PCR; TCRdb keeps in-frame clones, though not all of them. The repertoire holds about 50,000 clones, approximately 79% seen once, with around 3.2% in the top ten. This CDR3 contains 17 residues. Germline assignment: CDR1 SGHDT and CDR2 YYEEEE. Trimming shortened V by 4 bases and J by 2 bases, and 19 bases separated the two germline ends. Material: unsorted PBMCs, obtained 0.8 years after starting antiretroviral therapy. This receptor was obtained from a young woman with HIV. This chain links TRBV5-6 with TRBJ1-5; the D is unclear. The CDR3 nucleotides read TGTGCCAGCAGCCCCTTTCGGGATTTGGCGGGCAATCAGCCCCAGCATTTT. This codes for CASSPFRDLAGNQPQHF.